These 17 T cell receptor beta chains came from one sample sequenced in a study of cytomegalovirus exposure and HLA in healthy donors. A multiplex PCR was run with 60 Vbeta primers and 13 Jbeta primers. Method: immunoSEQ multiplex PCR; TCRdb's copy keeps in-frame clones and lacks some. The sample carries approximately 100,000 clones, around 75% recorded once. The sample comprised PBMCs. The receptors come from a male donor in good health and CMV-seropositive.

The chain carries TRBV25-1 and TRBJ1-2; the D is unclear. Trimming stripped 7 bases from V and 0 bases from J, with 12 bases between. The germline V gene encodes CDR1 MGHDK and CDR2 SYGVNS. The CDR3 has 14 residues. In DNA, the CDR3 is TGTGCCAGCACCGATTCGAGAACTAACTATGGCTACACCTTC. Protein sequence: CASTDSRTNYGYTF.

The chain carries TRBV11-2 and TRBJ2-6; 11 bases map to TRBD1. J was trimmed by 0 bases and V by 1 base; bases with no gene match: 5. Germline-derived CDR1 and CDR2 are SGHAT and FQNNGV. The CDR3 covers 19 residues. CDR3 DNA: TGTGCCAGCAGCTTAGTCTTCGGGACAGGGGGCTCTGGGGCCAACGTCCTGACTTTC. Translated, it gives CASSLVFGTGGSGANVLTF.

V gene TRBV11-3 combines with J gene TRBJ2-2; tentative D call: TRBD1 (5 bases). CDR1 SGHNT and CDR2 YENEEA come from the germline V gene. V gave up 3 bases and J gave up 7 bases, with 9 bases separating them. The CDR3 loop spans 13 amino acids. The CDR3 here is CASSLQGIGELFF. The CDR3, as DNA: TGTGCCAGCAGCTTGCAGGGTATCGGGGAGCTGTTTTTT. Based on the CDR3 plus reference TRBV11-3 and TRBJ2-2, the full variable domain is EAGVVQSPRYKIIEKKQPVAFWCNPISGHNTLYWYLQNLGQGPELLIRYENEEAVDDSQLPKDRFSAERLKGVDSTLKIQPAELGDSAVYLCASSLQGIGELFFGEGSRLTVL.

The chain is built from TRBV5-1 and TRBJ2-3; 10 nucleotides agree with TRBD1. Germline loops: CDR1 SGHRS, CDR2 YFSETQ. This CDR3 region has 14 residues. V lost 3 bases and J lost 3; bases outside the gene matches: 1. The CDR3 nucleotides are TGCGCCAGCAGCTGGACAGGGGGTACAGATACGCAGTATTTT. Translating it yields CASSWTGGTDTQYF. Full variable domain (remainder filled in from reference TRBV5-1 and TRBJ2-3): KAGVTQTPRYLIKTRGQQVTLSCSPISGHRSVSWYQQTPGQGLQFLFEYFSETQRNKGNFPGRFSGRQFSNSRSEMNVSTLELGDSALYLCASSWTGGTDTQYFGPGTRLTVL.

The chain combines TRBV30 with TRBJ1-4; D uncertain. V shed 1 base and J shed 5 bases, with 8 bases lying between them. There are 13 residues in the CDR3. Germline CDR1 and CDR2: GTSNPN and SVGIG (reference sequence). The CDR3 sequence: CAWSDTRNEKLFF. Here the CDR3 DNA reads TGTGCCTGGAGTGACACAAGAAATGAAAAACTGTTTTTT.

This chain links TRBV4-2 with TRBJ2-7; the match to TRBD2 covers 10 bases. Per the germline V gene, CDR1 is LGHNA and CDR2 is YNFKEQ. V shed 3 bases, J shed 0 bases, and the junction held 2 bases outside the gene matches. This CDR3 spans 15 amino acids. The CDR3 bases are TGTGCCAGCAGCCACCGGACTAGCGGCTCCTACGAGCAGTACTTC. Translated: CASSHRTSGSYEQYF.

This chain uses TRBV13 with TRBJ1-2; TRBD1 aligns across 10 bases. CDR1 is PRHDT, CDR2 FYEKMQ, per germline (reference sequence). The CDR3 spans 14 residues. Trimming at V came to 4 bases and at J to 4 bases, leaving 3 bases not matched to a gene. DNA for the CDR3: TGTGCCAGCAGCTCCGGACAGGGGGGCTATGGCTACACCTTC. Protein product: CASSSGQGGYGYTF.

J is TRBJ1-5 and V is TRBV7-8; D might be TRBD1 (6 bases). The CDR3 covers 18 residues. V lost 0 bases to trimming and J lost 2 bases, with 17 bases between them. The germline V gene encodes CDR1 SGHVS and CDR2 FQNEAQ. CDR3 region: CASSLAPVGAERNQPQHF. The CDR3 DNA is TGTGCCAGCAGCTTAGCCCCGGTGGGGGCGGAACGCAATCAGCCCCAGCATTTT.

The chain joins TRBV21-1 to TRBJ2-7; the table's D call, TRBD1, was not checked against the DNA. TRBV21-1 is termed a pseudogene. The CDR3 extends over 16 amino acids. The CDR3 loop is CASSKEHFRISYEQYF. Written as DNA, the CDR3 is TGTGCCAGCAGCAAAGAACATTTCAGGATTTCCTACGAGCAGTACTTC.

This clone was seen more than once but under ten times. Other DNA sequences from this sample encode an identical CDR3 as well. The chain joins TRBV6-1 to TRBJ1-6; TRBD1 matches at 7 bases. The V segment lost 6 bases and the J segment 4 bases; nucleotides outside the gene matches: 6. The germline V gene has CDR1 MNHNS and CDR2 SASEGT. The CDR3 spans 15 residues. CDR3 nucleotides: TGTGCCAGCAGATTGCCGGGACAGTATAATTCACCCCTCCACTTT. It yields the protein CASRLPGQYNSPLHF.

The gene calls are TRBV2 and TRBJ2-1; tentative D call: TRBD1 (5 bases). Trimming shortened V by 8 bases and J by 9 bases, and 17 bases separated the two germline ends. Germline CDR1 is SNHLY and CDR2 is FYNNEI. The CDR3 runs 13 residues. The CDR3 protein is CASVLVLRGEQFF. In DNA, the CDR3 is TGTGCCAGCGTATTGGTACTTAGGGGTGAGCAGTTCTTC.

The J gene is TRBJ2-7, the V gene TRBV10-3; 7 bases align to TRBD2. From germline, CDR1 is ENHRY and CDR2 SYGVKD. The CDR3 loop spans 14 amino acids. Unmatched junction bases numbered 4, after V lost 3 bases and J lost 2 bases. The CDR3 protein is CAISDRTRTYEQYF. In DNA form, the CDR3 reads TGTGCCATCAGTGACCGGACTAGAACCTACGAGCAGTACTTC.

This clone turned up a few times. CDR3 in DNA: TGTGCCAGCAGCCCGCGGACGGGGAACTATGGCTACACCTTC. Protein product: CASSPRTGNYGYTF. This chain links TRBV7-2 with TRBJ1-2; D ambiguous. The CDR3 covers 14 residues. Germline assignment: CDR1 SGHTA and CDR2 FQGNSA. The ends were cut back, 5 bases at V and 2 bases at J, with 12 bases in the middle.

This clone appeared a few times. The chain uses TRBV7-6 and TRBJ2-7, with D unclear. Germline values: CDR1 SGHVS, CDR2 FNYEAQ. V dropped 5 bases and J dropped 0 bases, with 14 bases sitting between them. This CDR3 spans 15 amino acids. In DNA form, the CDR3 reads TGTGCCAGCAGCCGCTTTGGTCAGAACTCCTACGAGCAGTACTTC. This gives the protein CASSRFGQNSYEQYF.

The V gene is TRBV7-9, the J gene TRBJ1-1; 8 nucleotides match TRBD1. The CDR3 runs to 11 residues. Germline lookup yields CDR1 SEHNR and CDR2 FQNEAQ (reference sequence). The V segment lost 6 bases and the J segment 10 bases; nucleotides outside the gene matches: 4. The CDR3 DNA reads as TGTGCCAGCAGAGGGACAGGTGGAGCTTTCTTT. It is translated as CASRGTGGAFF.

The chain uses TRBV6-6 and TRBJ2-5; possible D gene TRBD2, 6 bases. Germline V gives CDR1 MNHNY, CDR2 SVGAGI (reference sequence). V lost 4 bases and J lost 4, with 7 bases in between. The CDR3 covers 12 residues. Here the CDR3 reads CASSSGGETQYF. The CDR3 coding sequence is TGTGCCAGCAGTTCCGGGGGAGAGACCCAGTACTTC.

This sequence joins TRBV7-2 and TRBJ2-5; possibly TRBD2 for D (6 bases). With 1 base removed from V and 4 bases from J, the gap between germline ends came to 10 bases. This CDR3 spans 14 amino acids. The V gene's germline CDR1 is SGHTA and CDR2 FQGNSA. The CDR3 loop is CASSLGLGGETQYF. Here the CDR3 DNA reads TGTGCCAGCAGCTTAGGGCTGGGAGGAGAGACCCAGTACTTC.